The 6 T cell receptor beta chains listed next were all sequenced from one sample in a study of early T cells in non-severe SARS-CoV-2 infection. TCRdb redid the calling of the 5' RACE reads with MiXCR, one entry per CDR3 protein. The table has 61,000 or so distinct CDR3 sequences, approximately 12% seen once. Here the sequenced sample was whole blood, taken at baseline. The receptors shown here come from an adult who was a healthcare worker with PCR-confirmed SARS-CoV-2 infection or an uninfected control (not recorded which). The donor label of this sample is uncertain.

This clonotype showed up just a few times. The chain couples TRBV20-1 to TRBJ2-2; 8 nucleotides align to TRBD1. J lost 7 bases, V lost 6 bases, and 10 bases had no gene match. The CDR3 spans 14 residues. Germline lookup yields CDR1 DFQATT and CDR2 SNEGSKA (reference sequence). The CDR3 protein is CSAYKGQGVGELFF. CDR3 coding DNA: TGCAGTGCCTACAAAGGACAGGGTGTCGGGGAGCTGTTTTTT.

In this sample, this clonotype turned up a few times. CDR3 DNA: TGTGCCATCAGCTCAACGGAGGGGAGCTCCTACGAGCAGTACGTC. Protein product: CAISSTEGSSYEQYV. This chain joins TRBV10-3 and TRBJ2-7; D may be TRBD2 (6 bases). The CDR3 extends over 15 amino acids. V shed 6 bases and J shed 0 bases, with 15 bases lying between them. The germline V gene has CDR1 ENHRY and CDR2 SYGVKD.

This clonotype was counted at least ten times. The chain is built from TRBV29-1 and TRBJ2-1; D call uncertain. Trimming left V 2 bases short and J 4 bases short, with 6 bases between. This CDR3 region has 12 residues. The V gene's germline CDR1 is SQVTM and CDR2 ANQGSEA. The CDR3 DNA sequence: TGCAGCGTTGAACGCCAGTACAATGAGCAGTTCTTC. It codes for CSVERQYNEQFF.

This clonotype has at least ten counts. J is TRBJ2-3 and V is TRBV3-1, with 8 bases aligning to TRBD1. The CDR3 is made up of 14 amino acids. Per germline, CDR1 LGHDT and CDR2 YNNKEL (reference sequence). The V gene end was trimmed by 1 base and the J gene end by 6 bases; junction bases not matched to a gene: 3. This chain's CDR3 is CASSQGTGKDTQYF. In nucleotides, the CDR3 is TGTGCCAGCAGCCAAGGGACAGGGAAGGATACGCAGTATTTT.

This clonotype was seen a handful of times. This chain connects TRBV9 to TRBJ1-1; 7 positions match TRBD1. From germline, CDR1 is SGDLS and CDR2 YYNGEE. The CDR3 is 17 residues long. J gave up 3 bases and V 0 bases, and 11 bases lay outside the gene matches. In DNA, the CDR3 is TGTGCCAGCAGCGTAGACCCTAAACAGGGGTCCTACACTGAAGCTTTCTTT. This codes for CASSVDPKQGSYTEAFF.

This clonotype was detected many times. The CDR3 DNA reads TGTGCCAGCTCACCCTCGACAGGGGCGGCCACTGAAGCTTTCTTT. This encodes CASSPSTGAATEAFF. V usage is TRBV18 and J usage is TRBJ1-1; the match to TRBD1 covers 8 bases. The CDR3 is made up of 15 amino acids. From germline, CDR1 is KGHSH and CDR2 LQKENI. V shed 3 bases, J shed 4 bases, and the junction held 7 bases outside the gene matches.